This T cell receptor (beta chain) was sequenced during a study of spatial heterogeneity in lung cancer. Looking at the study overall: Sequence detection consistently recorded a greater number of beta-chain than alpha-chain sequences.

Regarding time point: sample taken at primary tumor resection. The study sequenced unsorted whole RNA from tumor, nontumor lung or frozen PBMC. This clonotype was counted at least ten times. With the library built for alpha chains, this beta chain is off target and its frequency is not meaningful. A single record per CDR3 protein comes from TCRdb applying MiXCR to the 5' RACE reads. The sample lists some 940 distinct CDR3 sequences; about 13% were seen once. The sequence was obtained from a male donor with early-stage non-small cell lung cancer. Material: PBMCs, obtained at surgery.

CDR3 sequence: CASSSLAGGPNTGELFF. CDR3 DNA: TGTGCCAGTAGCTCACTAGCGGGGGGCCCTAACACCGGGGAGCTGTTTTTT. V and J are TRBV19 and TRBJ2-2; 12 bases are a match to TRBD2. Germline V gives CDR1 LNHDA, CDR2 SQIVND (reference sequence). CDR3 length: 17 residues. V trimming: 6 bases; J trimming: 2 bases; junction bases outside the gene matches: 7.